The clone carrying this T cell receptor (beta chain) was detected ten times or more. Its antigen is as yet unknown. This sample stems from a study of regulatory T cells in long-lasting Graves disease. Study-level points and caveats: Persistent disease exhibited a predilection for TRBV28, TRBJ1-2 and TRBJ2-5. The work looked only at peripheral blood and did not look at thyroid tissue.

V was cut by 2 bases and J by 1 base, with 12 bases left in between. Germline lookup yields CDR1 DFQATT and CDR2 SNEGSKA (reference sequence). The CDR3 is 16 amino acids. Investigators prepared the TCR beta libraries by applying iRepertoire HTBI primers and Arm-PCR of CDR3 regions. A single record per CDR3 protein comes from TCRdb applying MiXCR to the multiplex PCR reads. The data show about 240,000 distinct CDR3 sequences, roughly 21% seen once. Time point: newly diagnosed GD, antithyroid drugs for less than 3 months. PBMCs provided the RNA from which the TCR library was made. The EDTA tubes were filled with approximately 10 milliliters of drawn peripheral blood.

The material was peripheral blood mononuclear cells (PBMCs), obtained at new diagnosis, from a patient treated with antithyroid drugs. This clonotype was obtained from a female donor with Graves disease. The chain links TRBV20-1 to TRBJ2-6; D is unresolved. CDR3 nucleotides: TGCAGTGCTAGACCACACACGGATTCTGGGGCCAACGTCCTGACTTTC. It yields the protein CSARPHTDSGANVLTF.